The T cell receptor beta chain described here comes from a study of response to subunit inactivated influenza vaccine. General observations from the study: The study's authors posited that every seasonal influenza vaccination enlists few new T cells.

A single record per CDR3 protein comes from TCRdb applying MiXCR to the RT-PCR reads. The sample shows a few hundred thousand distinct CDR3 sequences, less than 15% of them seen only once. The CDR3 is 13 residues long. The germline V gene has CDR1 SQVTM and CDR2 ANQGSEA. Between the trimmed V and J ends, which lost 3 bases and 7 bases, there was a span of 15 bases. Notes on this clonotype: Its antigen remains unidentified.

The chain joins TRBV29-1 to TRBJ1-2; D is possibly TRBD1 (5 bases). Sequenced material: PBMCs from blood, taken approximately 12 days after vaccination. The origin of this receptor is a man aged 50 to 59 who received an inactivated influenza vaccine. The CDR3 reads CSVEGLGFGGYTF. The DNA for the CDR3 is TGCAGCGTTGAGGGGCTAGGATTTGGTGGCTACACCTTC.